These T cell receptor beta chains were read from a single sample in a study of neurological immune-mediated disorders. MiXCR was run by TCRdb on the 5' RACE reads, yielding one entry per CDR3 protein. The sample includes 50,000 to 80,000 distinct CDR3 sequences, almost 3.5% of them seen just once. The sample consisted of PBMCs. These receptors all stem from a middle-aged man with multiple sclerosis. Each CDR3 is given with its conserved first and last residue. The order of the fields is D gene, V gene, clone size, J gene, CDR3 protein, CDR3 DNA. A D gene is named only where the DNA matches it firmly. Rows give clone size only sometimes, using once, few, many, or a class for an expanded clone.

>.|TRBV29-1|many|TRBJ1-1
CSVTGGGSTEAFF
TGCAGCGTTACGGGAGGAGGGTCAACTGAAGCTTTCTTT
>.|TRBV20-1|many|TRBJ1-1
CSARAGWGEAFF
TGCAGTGCTAGGGCGGGGTGGGGTGAAGCTTTCTTT
>TRBD2|TRBV5-1|.|TRBJ2-3
CASSIGLVSDTQYF
TGCGCCAGCAGCATCGGACTAGTATCAGATACGCAGTATTTT
>TRBD2|TRBV20-1|many|TRBJ2-1
CSAGGTSGRSPEQFF
TGCAGTGCTGGAGGGACTAGCGGGAGGTCACCTGAGCAGTTCTTC
>TRBD1|TRBV20-1|many|TRBJ2-7
CSAQTLDRAYEQYF
TGCAGTGCCCAGACCCTCGACAGGGCCTACGAGCAGTACTTC
>.|TRBV2|many|TRBJ1-2
CATLGGPSNGYTF
TGTGCCACCCTAGGGGGACCCTCTAATGGCTACACCTTC
>.|TRBV5-1|many|TRBJ2-7
CASSLVQGNYEQYF
TGCGCCAGCAGCTTGGTTCAGGGAAACTACGAGCAGTACTTC
>.|TRBV3-1|many|TRBJ2-7
CASSQGQALYEQYF
TGTGCCAGCAGCCAAGGACAGGCCCTATACGAGCAGTACTTC
>.|TRBV5-1|many|TRBJ2-5
CASIQAETQYF
TGCGCCAGCATCCAAGCGGAAACCCAGTACTTC
>TRBD1|TRBV20-1|many|TRBJ2-7
CSANQDRTSEQYF
TGCAGTGCCAATCAGGACAGGACGTCCGAGCAGTACTTC
>.|TRBV3-1|.|TRBJ1-3
CASSQVGVGGKNIYF
TGTGCCAGCAGCCAAGTCGGGGTCGGTGGAAAAAACATATATTTT
>.|TRBV3-1|many|TRBJ1-2
CASSQGFGQNYGYTF
TGTGCCAGCAGCCAAGGGTTTGGACAGAACTATGGCTACACCTTC
>TRBD1|TRBV4-2|many|TRBJ1-2
CASSPIDRAPNYGYTF
TGTGCCAGCAGCCCTATCGACAGGGCTCCTAACTATGGCTACACCTTC
>TRBD1|TRBV20-1|many|TRBJ1-6
CSAGRTGSNSPLHF
TGCAGTGCTGGCCGGACAGGGAGTAATTCACCCCTCCACTTT
>TRBD1|TRBV7-2|many|TRBJ1-4
CASSNRGSNEKLFF
TGTGCCAGCAGCAACAGGGGATCTAATGAAAAACTGTTTTTT
>.|TRBV7-6|many|TRBJ1-2
CASTQDPTNYGYTF
TGTGCCAGCACCCAGGACCCAACTAACTATGGCTACACCTTC
>.|TRBV20-1|many|TRBJ1-1
CSASEGRINTEAFF
TGCAGTGCTTCGGAGGGACGGATTAACACTGAAGCTTTCTTT
>.|TRBV12-3/TRBV12-4|.|TRBJ1-1
CDSTTRASEAFF
TGTGACAGCACCACCAGGGCCTCTGAAGCTTTCTTT
>TRBD1|TRBV20-1|many|TRBJ1-1
CSASPRSGHRGAAFF
TGCAGTGCTAGCCCCCGATCGGGACACAGGGGGGCAGCTTTCTTT
>.|TRBV2|many|TRBJ1-4
CASRGGVTNEKLFF
TGTGCCAGCAGGGGAGGGGTTACCAATGAAAAACTGTTTTTT
>.|TRBV20-1|many|TRBJ2-5
CSASRRGQETQYF
TGCAGTGCTAGCAGGAGGGGACAAGAGACCCAGTACTTC
>.|TRBV7-9|many|TRBJ2-2
CASSSQFYANTGELFF
TGTGCCAGCAGCTCCCAGTTTTACGCGAACACCGGGGAGCTGTTTTTT
>TRBD2|TRBV29-1|many|TRBJ2-3
CSVVDPRERGSPDTQYF
TGCAGCGTTGTGGACCCCAGAGAGCGCGGGAGCCCAGATACGCAGTATTTT
>TRBD2|TRBV20-1|many|TRBJ2-7
CSASPGGAGGKYEQYF
TGCAGTGCTAGCCCCGGGGGAGCGGGAGGGAAGTACGAGCAGTACTTC
>.|TRBV7-4|many|TRBJ1-5
CASSLGEGWFLQPQHF
TGTGCCAGCAGCTTAGGGGAGGGTTGGTTTTTACAGCCCCAGCATTTT